This TCR beta chain was identified during a study of CD8+CD57+ T cells in acquired aplastic anemia. The CDR3 extends over 13 amino acids. The V and J ends lost 7 bases and 7 bases, in that order; junction bases with no gene match: 6. Germline V gives CDR1 LNHDA, CDR2 SQIVND (reference sequence). Genomic DNA acted as the template from which TCR beta VDJ combination and CDR3 sequence profiling were carried out. One entry per CDR3 protein results from TCRdb running MiXCR on the reads. The sample includes some 120,000 distinct CDR3 sequences, around 50% of them seen just once. V and J are TRBV19 and TRBJ2-1, with TRBD1 identical over 8 bases. What was sequenced was sorted CD4+, CD8+, or CD8+CD57+ T cells (not recorded which) from PBMCs. This clonotype was sampled from a human donor in good health, serving as a control. The CDR3 protein is CASKAGGVNEQFF. Written as DNA, the CDR3 is TGTGCCAGTAAGGCAGGGGGCGTGAATGAGCAGTTCTTC.